Listed below are T cell receptor beta chains from one sample, sequenced in a study of control samples from healthy donors and cancer patients. Measured with immunoSEQ multiplex PCR; TCRdb has only the in-frame clones, and not every one. The sample lists roughly 40,000 clones, less than 85% seen once, with roughly 47% in the top ten. Sequencing was performed on blood. Every receptor here comes from a man aged 55 to 69 in good health. CDR3s include the opening cysteine and the closing phenylalanine or tryptophan. The D gene is left open where the match is weak. A clone size is listed for some rows: how often the clone was seen (once, few, many), or a class if it is expanded.

CASSVARQNTEAFF | TGTGCCAGCAGCGTAGCGCGGCAGAACACTGAAGCTTTCTTT | TRBJ1-1 | - | - | TRBV9
CASSPIDSPLHF | TGTGCCAGCAGTCCGATTGATTCACCCCTCCACTTT | TRBJ1-6 | - | - | TRBV5-5
CASSSRQGSTDTQYF | TGTGCCAGCAGCTCAAGACAGGGAAGCACAGATACGCAGTATTTT | TRBJ2-3 | TRBD1 | few | TRBV6-5
CASSLTTDRAFNYGYTF | TGCGCCAGCAGCTTGACGACGGACAGAGCCTTTAACTATGGCTACACCTTC | TRBJ1-2 | - | - | TRBV5-1
CASSEWSTEAFF | TGTGCCAGCAGTGAATGGAGCACTGAAGCTTTCTTT | TRBJ1-1 | - | - | TRBV6-1
CSASSPRLGYTF | TGCAGTGCTAGTTCCCCGCGACTTGGCTACACCTTC | TRBJ1-2 | - | - | TRBV20-1
CASSSPPNTEAFF | TGTGCCAGTAGTAGTCCCCCGAACACTGAAGCTTTCTTT | TRBJ1-1 | - | - | TRBV19
CSARITNEQYF | TGCAGTGCTAGAATTACGAACGAGCAGTACTTC | TRBJ2-7 | - | few | TRBV20-1
CASTPGQGWTEAFF | TGTGCCAGCACTCCGGGACAGGGGTGGACTGAAGCTTTCTTT | TRBJ1-1 | TRBD1 | - | TRBV27
CASSRGVRPYEQYF | TGTGCCAGCAGCCGCGGGGTTAGGCCCTACGAGCAGTACTTC | TRBJ2-7 | - | - | TRBV11-1
CASSFRQNTEAFF | TGTGCCAGCAGCTTCAGACAGAACACTGAAGCTTTCTTT | TRBJ1-1 | - | - | TRBV3-1/TRBV3-2
CASSNPGSPLHF | TGTGCCAGCAGCAACCCCGGATCACCCCTCCACTTT | TRBJ1-6 | - | few | TRBV5-4
CAWSIRAVGAYNEQFF | TGTGCCTGGAGTATAAGGGCCGTCGGGGCCTACAATGAGCAGTTCTTC | TRBJ2-1 | - | - | TRBV30
CASSLSFSNRGEKLFF | TGTGCCAGCAGCTTAAGTTTCAGTAATCGGGGTGAAAAACTGTTTTTT | TRBJ1-4 | - | - | TRBV7-8
CASLAATPGNSPLHF | TGTGCCAGCCTCGCAGCCACCCCGGGTAATTCACCCCTCCACTTT | TRBJ1-6 | - | - | TRBV28
CASSYGPRANYGYTF | TGTGCCAGCAGTTACGGACCCCGGGCTAACTATGGCTACACCTTC | TRBJ1-2 | - | - | TRBV6-5
CASSSQGSQNSPLHF | TGTGCCAGCAGCTCACAGGGATCACAGAATTCACCCCTCCACTTT | TRBJ1-6 | - | once | TRBV5-5
CASSFSTGMNTEAFF | TGTGCCAGCAGCTTCTCGACAGGTATGAACACTGAAGCTTTCTTT | TRBJ1-1 | - | - | TRBV5-6
CACVGRKTEAFF | TGCGCCTGCGTCGGACGTAAGACTGAAGCTTTCTTT | TRBJ1-1 | - | once | TRBV10-2
CASSSQSGLSYEQYF | TGTGCCAGCAGCTCCCAGTCCGGTCTCTCCTACGAGCAGTACTTC | TRBJ2-7 | - | - | TRBV7-3
CASSPGGRDEKLFF | TGTGCCAGCAGCCCAGGGGGGAGGGATGAAAAACTGTTTTTT | TRBJ1-4 | TRBD1 | - | TRBV7-9
CAISEYQGVVEPQHF | TGTGCCATCAGTGAGTACCAGGGGGTGGTGGAGCCCCAGCATTTT | TRBJ1-5 | TRBD1 | - | TRBV10-3
CASNIGGTNTGELFF | TGTGCCAGTAATATCGGGGGGACGAACACCGGGGAGCTGTTTTTT | TRBJ2-2 | TRBD2 | - | TRBV19
CAWSVLAGGPGNEQFF | TGTGCCTGGAGTGTACTAGCGGGAGGGCCAGGTAATGAGCAGTTCTTC | TRBJ2-1 | TRBD2 | - | TRBV30
CASSPSTGTNEKLFF | TGTGCCAGCAGTCCCTCGACAGGGACTAATGAAAAACTGTTTTTT | TRBJ1-4 | TRBD1 | - | TRBV25-1
CASRRENRAVTGELFF | TGTGCCAGTAGACGTGAAAACCGGGCCGTAACCGGGGAGCTGTTTTTT | TRBJ2-2 | - | - | TRBV19
CASSLGGTVQRQPQHF | TGTGCCAGCAGCTTGGGGGGGACAGTACAAAGGCAGCCCCAGCATTTT | TRBJ1-5 | TRBD1 | - | TRBV7-9
CASSYKLAGVYNEQFF | TGTGCCAGCAGTTACAAGCTAGCGGGAGTCTACAATGAGCAGTTCTTC | TRBJ2-1 | TRBD2 | - | TRBV6-2/TRBV6-3
CASSEGRTEAFF | TGTGCCAGCAGTGAAGGTCGAACTGAAGCTTTCTTT | TRBJ1-1 | - | - | TRBV2
CASSYSVQGRNTEAFF | TGTGCCAGCAGTTACTCGGTCCAGGGGCGGAACACTGAAGCTTTCTTT | TRBJ1-1 | - | medium-sized | TRBV6-2/TRBV6-3
CASSPMVRGEKLFF | TGTGCCAGCTCACCAATGGTTAGGGGTGAAAAACTGTTTTTT | TRBJ1-4 | - | - | TRBV18
CASSLWTGGEKLFF | TGTGCCAGCAGCTTGTGGACAGGAGGTGAAAAACTGTTTTTT | TRBJ1-4 | TRBD1 | - | TRBV5-8
CASSVNSNPNTEAFF | TGTGCCAGCAGTGTTAACAGCAATCCTAACACTGAAGCTTTCTTT | TRBJ1-1 | - | - | TRBV6-4
CASSRQGYWETQYF | TGTGCCAGTAGTAGGCAGGGTTACTGGGAGACCCAGTACTTC | TRBJ2-5 | - | - | TRBV19
CASGSNSGSGETQYF | TGTGCCAGCGGGTCGAATAGCGGGTCTGGGGAGACCCAGTACTTC | TRBJ2-5 | TRBD2 | - | TRBV11-2
CASSDDVADGNTIYF | TGTGCCAGCAGCGATGACGTAGCCGACGGAAACACCATATATTTT | TRBJ1-3 | - | - | TRBV28
CASSERGGTNEKLFF | TGTGCCAGCAGTGAGCGAGGGGGTACTAATGAAAAACTGTTTTTT | TRBJ1-4 | - | - | TRBV2
CASSLDRRDTQYF | TGTGCCAGCAGCCTGGACAGGAGGGATACGCAGTATTTT | TRBJ2-3 | TRBD1 | - | TRBV5-6
CASSQRGTGNGYTF | TGTGCCAGCAGCCAAAGGGGCACAGGGAATGGCTACACCTTC | TRBJ1-2 | - | - | TRBV3-1/TRBV3-2
CASSGKTGASGITGELFF | TGTGCCAGCAGCGGAAAGACAGGGGCGTCCGGTATAACCGGGGAGCTGTTTTTT | TRBJ2-2 | TRBD1 | - | TRBV9
CAWSGTSGGARQFF | TGTGCCTGGAGTGGAACTAGCGGGGGGGCGAGGCAGTTCTTC | TRBJ2-1 | TRBD2 | - | TRBV30
CASSLHVARNTGELFF | TGTGCCAGCAGCTTACACGTGGCTCGGAACACCGGGGAGCTGTTTTTT | TRBJ2-2 | - | - | TRBV7-8
CATSRDPREASNQPQHF | TGTGCCACCAGCAGAGACCCCAGGGAGGCGAGCAATCAGCCCCAGCATTTT | TRBJ1-5 | - | - | TRBV15
CASSPVLGSGYGYTF | TGTGCCAGTAGCCCTGTACTGGGATCGGGCTATGGCTACACCTTC | TRBJ1-2 | - | - | TRBV19
CSASTTTRGEQFF | TGCAGTGCTAGTACTACTACTCGTGGTGAGCAGTTCTTC | TRBJ2-1 | - | - | TRBV20-1
CASSLDSAYGYTF | TGTGCCAGCAGCTTGGACAGCGCCTATGGCTACACCTTC | TRBJ1-2 | - | - | TRBV5-4
CASSLVRDHTEAFF | TGTGCCAGCAGCTTAGTCCGGGACCACACTGAAGCTTTCTTT | TRBJ1-1 | - | - | TRBV11-2
CASRSGLSNEQFF | TGTGCCAGCAGATCGGGACTATCTAACGAGCAGTTCTTC | TRBJ2-1 | TRBD2 | once | TRBV6-4
CASSLGAGIVTFF | TGTGCCAGCAGTCTAGGAGCAGGGATTGTAACTTTCTTT | TRBJ1-1 | - | - | TRBV6-2/TRBV6-3
CATSPGQKTGYTF | TGTGCCACCAGCCCGGGACAGAAGACCGGCTACACCTTC | TRBJ1-2 | TRBD1 | - | TRBV24-1
CASSMRGSNYGYTF | TGTGCCAGTAGTATGAGGGGATCTAACTATGGCTACACCTTC | TRBJ1-2 | - | - | TRBV19
CASSRQERGYTF | TGTGCCAGCAGCCGCCAGGAGCGAGGCTACACCTTC | TRBJ1-2 | - | - | TRBV6-2/TRBV6-3
CASSEQTGLRGTEAFF | TGTGCCAGCAGTGAACAGACAGGGCTTCGGGGAACTGAAGCTTTCTTT | TRBJ1-1 | TRBD1 | - | TRBV25-1
CASSLTGAPNEKLFF | TGTGCCAGCAGTCTTACAGGGGCCCCTAATGAAAAACTGTTTTTT | TRBJ1-4 | TRBD1 | - | TRBV6-5
CASSLGGAARSYNEQFF | TGCGCCAGCAGCTTGGGGGGCGCGGCCCGCTCCTACAATGAGCAGTTCTTC | TRBJ2-1 | - | many | TRBV5-1